The 9 T cell receptor beta chains given below trace back to one sample, sequenced in a study of T-cell memory formation after mild COVID-19. TCRdb re-called the 5' RACE reads through MiXCR, storing one row per CDR3 protein. The data contain 450,000 to 700,000 distinct CDR3 sequences, 18% of them singletons. The sequenced material came from PBMCs or a T cell subset sorted from them (not recorded which). The receptors originated from an adult woman who had mild COVID-19 (a few samples of this study predate the infection). Cell type and time point are not known.

J is TRBJ1-2 and V is TRBV29-1, with a possible D match to TRBD1 (5 bases). Trimming stripped 5 bases from V and 8 bases from J, with 21 bases between. The germline V gene encodes CDR1 SQVTM and CDR2 ANQGSEA. CDR3 length equals 14 residues. This CDR3 reads CSVQSTNGRAGYTF. The CDR3 coding sequence is TGCAGCGTTCAGAGTACCAACGGCAGGGCCGGCTACACCTTC.

This rearrangement joins TRBV7-2 to TRBJ1-2; the D gene is possibly TRBD1 (5 bases). The CDR3 covers 15 residues. The germline V gene has CDR1 SGHTA and CDR2 FQGNSA. V gave up 5 bases and J gave up 1 base, with 14 bases separating them. The CDR3 DNA is TGTGCCAGCAGCCCAGACAGCCTTCTTAACTATGGCTACACCTTC. It is translated as CASSPDSLLNYGYTF.

V usage is TRBV15 and J usage is TRBJ2-1, with D perhaps matching TRBD1 or TRBD2 (5 bases each). CDR1 is LNHNV and CDR2 is YYDKDF in the germline V gene (reference sequence). The CDR3 length is 15 residues. With 6 bases removed from V and 8 bases from J, the gap between germline ends came to 20 bases. The DNA for the CDR3 is TGTGCCACCAGTGGACTCGATACCGGGGCTGATGAGCAGTTCTTC. Its protein is CATSGLDTGADEQFF.

The chain is built from TRBV9 and TRBJ2-2, with D perhaps given as TRBD1 or TRBD2 (5 bases each). The germline gives CDR1 SGDLS, CDR2 YYNGEE. The CDR3 has 15 amino acids. V was trimmed by 3 bases and J by 5 bases, leaving 14 bases between them. The DNA for the CDR3 is TGTGCCAGCAGCGGTCGAGGGGCGGCTACCGGGGAGCTGTTTTTT. Amino acids: CASSGRGAATGELFF.

The chain is built from TRBV5-1 and TRBJ2-7; 9 bases agree with TRBD2. Germline V gene data show CDR1 as SGHRS and CDR2 as YFSETQ. The CDR3 spans 14 residues. The J segment lost 3 bases and the V segment lost 2 bases, leaving 3 bases of the junction unmatched. CDR3 in amino acids: CASSFAGGGYEQYF. CDR3 in DNA: TGCGCCAGCAGCTTCGCGGGGGGGGGCTACGAGCAGTACTTC.

This clonotype was seen only a few times. For the CDR3, the DNA is TGCGCCAGCAGTGAGATGGCCCCCTCCTACGAGCAGTACTTC. Protein sequence: CASSEMAPSYEQYF. J is TRBJ2-7 and V is TRBV10-2; D uncertain. The germline V gene encodes CDR1 WSHSY and CDR2 SAAADI. Trimming shortened V by 2 bases and J by 0 bases, and 8 bases separated the two germline ends. The CDR3 spans 14 residues.

The gene calls are TRBV15 and TRBJ2-1; 8 bases line up with TRBD1. V lost 5 bases and J lost 2; bases outside the gene matches: 5. The CDR3 runs 15 residues. Germline V lookup: CDR1 LNHNV, CDR2 YYDKDF (reference sequence). The DNA for the CDR3 is TGTGCCACCAGCCTCAGACAGGGGCCCTACAATGAGCAGTTCTTC. The encoded protein is CATSLRQGPYNEQFF.

The V and J genes are TRBV28 and TRBJ2-1; D is undetermined. There are 12 residues in the CDR3. Germline lookup yields CDR1 MDHEN and CDR2 SYDVKM. The V and J ends lost 1 base and 10 bases respectively, with 8 bases between them. In DNA, the CDR3 is TGTGCCAGCAGTTTATCGAGCAGCGAGCAGTTCTTC. Protein product: CASSLSSSEQFF.

This clonotype was observed a few times. V gene TRBV4-1 combines with J gene TRBJ2-7; no clear D. The CDR3 spans 15 residues. From germline, CDR1 is MGHRA and CDR2 YSYEKL. Trimming took 1 base from V and 5 from J, leaving 15 bases between them. The DNA of the CDR3 is TGCGCCAGCAGCCAAGTTGTGAGTCGGCTTAACGAGCAGTACTTC. Protein product: CASSQVVSRLNEQYF.